The 29 T cell receptor beta chains below all came from one sample that was sequenced in a study of blood T cell repertoires in COVID-19. This table comes from immunoSEQ multiplex PCR, and its TCRdb copy is limited to in-frame clones, with some not included. The sample holds 70,000 to 90,000 clones, roughly 87% seen once. The specimen was peripheral blood. The receptors here all came from a man over 45 with acute or convalescent COVID-19.

V and J are TRBV19 and TRBJ1-1; 7 positions agree with TRBD1. Germline lookup yields CDR1 LNHDA and CDR2 SQIVND (reference sequence). CDR3 length equals 17 residues. After removal of 3 bases from V and 2 bases from J, the junction contained 12 bases not matched to a gene. CDR3 DNA sequence: TGTGCCAGTAGTATCGATACCAGGACAGGACTTAACACTGAAGCTTTCTTT. Protein: CASSIDTRTGLNTEAFF. Based on the CDR3 plus reference TRBV19 and TRBJ1-1, the full variable domain is DGGITQSPKYLFRKEGQNVTLSCEQNLNHDAMYWYRQDPGQGLRLIYYSQIVNDFQKGDIAEGYSVSREKKESFPLTVTSAQKNPTAFYLCASSIDTRTGLNTEAFFGQGTRLTVV.

The chain combines TRBV9 with TRBJ1-4; D may be TRBD1 (5 bases). V dropped 4 bases and J dropped 11 bases, with 24 bases sitting between them. CDR3 length: 16 amino acids. Germline CDR1 reads SGDLS; CDR2 reads YYNGEE. CDR3 protein: CASSPPSRGREAKLFF. Written as DNA, the CDR3 is TGTGCCAGCAGCCCGCCATCGCGGGGCAGGGAGGCGAAACTGTTTTTT. Full variable domain (missing parts from reference TRBV9 and TRBJ1-4): DSGVTQTPKHLITATGQRVTLRCSPRSGDLSVYWYQQSLDQGLQFLIQYYNGEERAKGNILERFSAQQFPDLHSELNLSSLELGDSALYFCASSPPSRGREAKLFFGSGTQLSVL.

The chain links TRBV6-5 to TRBJ2-7; 9 bases match TRBD1. Germline V gene lookup returns CDR1 MNHEY and CDR2 SVGAGI. Trimming removed 6 bases from V and 5 bases from J; junction bases left unmatched: 11. The CDR3 is 15 residues long. CDR3 sequence: CASRGVGQGMDEQYF. The CDR3 bases are TGTGCCAGCAGGGGAGTGGGACAGGGTATGGACGAGCAGTACTTC.

The chain combines TRBV6-5 with TRBJ2-7, with D possibly matching TRBD2 (5 bases). Trimming took 6 bases from V and 6 from J, leaving 21 bases between them. Germline CDR1 and CDR2: MNHEY and SVGAGI. The CDR3 is made up of 15 amino acids. CDR3 amino acids: CASSRRGPPEGEQYF. DNA of the CDR3: TGTGCCAGCAGCCGACGGGGTCCACCCGAAGGCGAGCAGTACTTC.

The J gene is TRBJ1-3, the V gene TRBV7-6; 8 positions agree with TRBD1. The ends lost 3 bases at V and 2 bases at J; junction bases unmatched: 0. Germline CDR1 and CDR2: SGHVS and FNYEAQ. This CDR3 has 14 residues. This CDR3 reads CASSLGQAGNTIYF. CDR3 bases: TGTGCCAGCAGCTTGGGACAGGCTGGAAACACCATATATTTT.

The chain recombines TRBV5-6 with TRBJ2-7, with TRBD1 matching over 8 bases. V lost 4 bases to trimming and J lost 7 bases; unmatched junction nucleotides: 16. Germline assignment: CDR1 SGHDT and CDR2 YYEEEE. This CDR3 comprises 16 residues. CDR3 DNA sequence: TGTGCCAGCAGCCCCTTCGCCAGGGGGCACATAGGGGAGCAGTACTTC. Its protein product is CASSPFARGHIGEQYF.

This rearrangement joins TRBV15 to TRBJ2-2; TRBD1 matches at 7 bases. The ends lost 5 bases at V and 1 base at J; junction bases unmatched: 4. This CDR3 comprises 15 residues. Germline CDR1 and CDR2: LNHNV and YYDKDF (reference sequence). CDR3 in amino acids: CATSWRTGNTGELFF. DNA for the CDR3: TGTGCCACCAGCTGGCGGACAGGGAACACCGGGGAGCTGTTTTTT.

The genes are TRBV9 and TRBJ2-5; 10 positions agree with TRBD2. With V trimmed by 1 base and J by 0 bases, 6 bases remained unmatched. CDR1 is SGDLS and CDR2 is YYNGEE in the germline V gene. This CDR3 region has 17 residues. The CDR3 region is CASSVHPTSGDQETQYF. The CDR3 DNA follows: TGTGCCAGCAGCGTACATCCTACTAGCGGGGACCAAGAGACCCAGTACTTC.

The chain joins TRBV21-1 to TRBJ2-1; TRBD2 was called by the table and not checked on the DNA. TRBV21-1 is assigned pseudogene status. The CDR3 has 16 amino acids. The CDR3 bases are TGTGCCAGCAGCAGCAGCGGGGGGGGAGAACTAAATGAGCAGTTCTTC. This sequence encodes CASSSSGGGELNEQFF.

The rearrangement uses TRBV7-3 and TRBJ2-7, with D possibly matching TRBD2 (6 bases). This CDR3 is 14 amino acids long. In germline, CDR1 is SGHTA, CDR2 FQGTGA. V lost 5 bases to trimming and J lost 1 base, with 12 bases between them. In DNA form, the CDR3 reads TGTGCCAGCAGCCTCAGTAGCGGATCCTACGAGCAGTACTTC. This codes for CASSLSSGSYEQYF.

The CDR3 nucleotides read TGCACCAGCAGCCAACCGCGGGGGGCGAGCACAGATACGCAGTATTTT. This codes for CTSSQPRGASTDTQYF. This chain joins TRBV1 and TRBJ2-3; the table names TRBD2, a call not compared with the DNA. TRBV1 is given as a pseudogene. The length of the CDR3 is 16 residues.

V is TRBV11-2 and J is TRBJ2-7; TRBD1 agrees at 10 bases. CDR1 is SGHAT and CDR2 is FQNNGV in the germline V gene. CDR3 length: 13 amino acids. V lost 4 bases and J lost 4; bases outside the gene matches: 1. This chain's CDR3 is CASSSDRGYEQYF. CDR3 DNA sequence: TGTGCCAGCAGCTCGGACAGGGGGTACGAGCAGTACTTC.

CDR3 in DNA: TGTGCCACCAGCGGTCTGCGAGAGACCCAGTACTTC. This codes for CATSGLRETQYF. The V call is TRBV15, the J call TRBJ2-5, with D hard to call. The V end was cut by 5 bases, the J end by 4 bases, with 8 bases between. Germline values: CDR1 LNHNV, CDR2 YYDKDF (reference sequence). CDR3 length equals 12 residues.

V usage is TRBV10-2 and J usage is TRBJ2-5, with a possible D match to TRBD2 (6 bases). This CDR3 region has 13 residues. Trimming stripped 7 bases from V and 5 bases from J, with 14 bases between. Germline CDR1 is WSHSY and CDR2 is SAAADI. Here the CDR3 DNA reads TGCGCCAGCATGGTTGGAGGGCGCGAGACCCAGTACTTC. It codes for CASMVGGRETQYF.

The chain carries TRBV6-1 and TRBJ1-1, with 9 bases lining up with TRBD1. The germline V gene encodes CDR1 MNHNS and CDR2 SASEGT. This CDR3 has 18 residues. The V segment lost 1 base and the J segment 4 bases; nucleotides outside the gene matches: 13. For the CDR3, the DNA is TGTGCCAGCAGTGAAGGTGGTTACAGGGGGCGGTTTTTCACTGAAGCTTTCTTT. Residues: CASSEGGYRGRFFTEAFF.

The rearrangement joins TRBV12-2 to TRBJ2-3; the D call in the table, TRBD1, was not verified against the DNA. TRBV12-2 is a pseudogene locus. This CDR3 is 18 amino acids long. The chain's CDR3 is CASRSHWLGVGSTDTQYF. CDR3 coding DNA: TGTGCAAGTCGCTCACACTGGTTAGGGGTTGGATCGACAGATACGCAGTATTTT.

The chain uses TRBV15 and TRBJ1-4, with 8 bases that match TRBD1. The germline V gene has CDR1 LNHNV and CDR2 YYDKDF (reference sequence). Trimming took 4 bases from V and 5 from J; bases not matched to a gene: 9. The CDR3 is made up of 16 amino acids. The CDR3 region has the DNA TGTGCCACCAGCACTCGAGTCAGGGGGCTCAATGAAAAACTGTTTTTT. This translates into CATSTRVRGLNEKLFF.

The J gene is TRBJ1-6, the V gene TRBV30; possible D gene TRBD1, 5 bases. V was trimmed by 0 bases and J by 14 bases, leaving 14 bases between them. The length of the CDR3 is 13 residues. Germline CDR1 is GTSNPN and CDR2 is SVGIG (reference sequence). Here the CDR3 reads CAWSVAQGVSLHF. Written as DNA, the CDR3 is TGTGCCTGGAGTGTAGCTCAGGGTGTATCCCTCCACTTT.

The V and J genes are TRBV6-6 and TRBJ1-4; 9 bases align to TRBD1. The length of the CDR3 is 13 residues. Germline CDR1 and CDR2: MNHNY and SVGAGI (reference sequence). V was clipped by 8 bases and J by 8 bases; unmatched bases: 6. The CDR3: CASGRDRVEKLFF. CDR3 in DNA: TGTGCCAGCGGCCGGGACAGGGTCGAAAAACTGTTTTTT.

V usage is TRBV18 and J usage is TRBJ1-1, with TRBD1 matching over 7 bases. There are 16 residues in the CDR3. CDR1 KGHSH and CDR2 LQKENI come from the germline V gene. V lost 3 bases to trimming and J lost 6 bases; unmatched junction nucleotides: 13. CDR3 sequence (DNA): TGTGCCAGCTCACCTACAACAGTGACAGGGACGGCTGAAGCTTTCTTT. The encoded protein is CASSPTTVTGTAEAFF. Full variable domain (missing parts from reference TRBV18 and TRBJ1-1): NAGVMQNPRHLVRRRGQEARLRCSPMKGHSHVYWYRQLPEEGLKFMVYLQKENIIDESGMPKERFSAEFPKEGPSILRIQQVVRGDSAAYFCASSPTTVTGTAEAFFGQGTRLTVV.

In nucleotides, the CDR3 is TGTGCCAGAAGCTTCCCGGGACTCCATACCTCAGATACGCAGTATTTT. Translation: CARSFPGLHTSDTQYF. The V gene is TRBV5-3, the J gene TRBJ2-3; D perhaps matches TRBD2 (6 bases). TRBV5-3 is sorted into the ORF group, with uncertain function. Trimming stripped 2 bases from V and 4 bases from J, with 17 bases between. The length of the CDR3 is 16 residues.

The chain links TRBV19 to TRBJ1-6; TRBD1 matches at 7 bases. J lost 0 bases, V lost 2 bases, and 4 bases had no gene match. Germline V gene lookup returns CDR1 LNHDA and CDR2 SQIVND (reference sequence). The CDR3 runs 17 residues. The CDR3 region has the DNA TGTGCCAGTAGTATACAGGACAGGAGCTCCTATAATTCACCCCTCCACTTT. Protein: CASSIQDRSSYNSPLHF. Variable domain in full (rest from reference TRBV19 and TRBJ1-6): DGGITQSPKYLFRKEGQNVTLSCEQNLNHDAMYWYRQDPGQGLRLIYYSQIVNDFQKGDIAEGYSVSREKKESFPLTVTSAQKNPTAFYLCASSIQDRSSYNSPLHFGNGTRLTVT.

V and J are TRBV5-1 and TRBJ2-1; no clear D gene. CDR1 SGHRS and CDR2 YFSETQ come from the germline V gene. The CDR3 totals 14 residues. V was shortened by 0 bases and J by 3 bases, with 7 bases between the two germline ends. The CDR3 DNA sequence: TGCGCCAGCAGCTTGGCCGCAGGCTACAATGAGCAGTTCTTC. Encoded protein: CASSLAAGYNEQFF.

The V call is TRBV10-1, the J call TRBJ1-1; TRBD1 might be the D (6 bases). Germline assignment: CDR1 WNHNN and CDR2 SYGVQD (reference sequence). The CDR3 runs 15 residues. V lost 3 bases to trimming and J lost 0 bases, with 11 bases between them. CDR3 nucleotides: TGCGCCAGCAGTGAAGCGACAGGATTGAACACTGAAGCTTTCTTT. Translating gives CASSEATGLNTEAFF.

This chain joins TRBV28 and TRBJ1-2; TRBD1 agrees at 7 bases. This CDR3 contains 12 residues. V dropped 8 bases and J dropped 7; count of bases not matched to a gene: 7. The germline gives CDR1 MDHEN, CDR2 SYDVKM. CDR3 sequence reads: CASSTGVRGYTF. For the CDR3, the DNA is TGTGCCAGCTCAACAGGGGTTCGTGGCTACACCTTC.

The chain links TRBV2 to TRBJ2-3, with 9 nucleotides matching TRBD1. The CDR3 is 14 residues long. CDR1 and CDR2 from the germline V gene are SNHLY and FYNNEI. Trimming cost V 5 bases and J 4 bases; bases outside gene matches: 4. CDR3 DNA: TGTGCCAGCAGTCCGGGACAGGGTTCAGATACGCAGTATTTT. It translates to CASSPGQGSDTQYF.

The gene calls are TRBV19 and TRBJ1-1; D unresolved. The CDR3 is 13 residues long. Germline V lookup: CDR1 LNHDA, CDR2 SQIVND (reference sequence). V lost 2 bases, J lost 1 base, and 5 bases lay in between. CDR3 sequence (DNA): TGTGCCAGTAGTATACGGGAGAACACTGAAGCTTTCTTT. Translation: CASSIRENTEAFF.

The CDR3 spells CASSLVGGARNLETQYF. The CDR3, as DNA: TGCGCCAGCAGCTTGGTCGGGGGGGCTCGGAATTTGGAGACCCAGTACTTC. The chain links TRBV5-1 to TRBJ2-5, with 8 bases identical to TRBD2. V lost 0 bases and J lost 5; bases outside the gene matches: 12. Germline V gene data show CDR1 as SGHRS and CDR2 as YFSETQ. This CDR3 is built from 17 residues.

This chain uses TRBV15 with TRBJ2-2; 7 bases map to TRBD2. Germline V gene sequence: CDR1 LNHNV, CDR2 YYDKDF (reference sequence). The CDR3 covers 17 residues. The V and J ends lost 0 bases and 5 bases, in that order; junction bases with no gene match: 9. CDR3 sequence reads: CATSRDIGGGGTGELFF. CDR3 sequence (DNA): TGTGCCACCAGCAGAGATATTGGCGGGGGAGGAACCGGGGAGCTGTTTTTT.